The 26 T cell receptor beta chains below were found in one sample sequenced in a study of T cell changes during pregnancy in multiple sclerosis. The repertoire was sequenced with immunoSEQ multiplex PCR; TCRdb's copy has only in-frame clones and lacks some. This table holds 35,000 to 45,000 clones, 91% found once. The specimen was CD4+ T cells from peripheral blood mononuclear cells, collected in the second trimester of pregnancy. Receptors originate from a female donor in good health, enrolled as a control in a pregnancy study.

The chain has TRBV28 and TRBJ2-2; TRBD2 aligns across 8 bases. The CDR3 extends over 16 amino acids. CDR1 is MDHEN, CDR2 SYDVKM, per germline. The J segment lost 4 bases and the V segment lost 6 bases, leaving 10 bases of the junction unmatched. The CDR3 loop is CASRSQREGPTGELFF. The CDR3 coding sequence is TGTGCCAGCAGATCTCAACGGGAGGGCCCCACCGGGGAGCTGTTTTTT.

This clone was counted a few times. This chain connects TRBV14 to TRBJ1-1; D call uncertain. Trimming took 3 bases from V and 0 from J, leaving 5 bases between them. Germline CDR1 reads SGHDN; CDR2 reads FVKESK. CDR3 length: 13 residues. The CDR3 sequence: CASSQALNTEAFF. CDR3 bases: TGTGCCAGCAGCCAGGCTTTGAACACTGAAGCTTTCTTT.

The rearrangement joins TRBV29-1 to TRBJ1-1; TRBD1 aligns across 10 bases. Germline lookup yields CDR1 SQVTM and CDR2 ANQGSEA. The trim removed 7 bases at V and 4 bases at J, leaving 6 bases unmatched. CDR3 length: 13 residues. This CDR3 is CSAPRTGGTEAFF. The CDR3 nucleotides read TGCAGCGCCCCCCGGACAGGGGGCACTGAAGCTTTCTTT. The full variable domain, rest sourced from reference TRBV29-1 and TRBJ1-1, is SAVISQKPSRDICQRGTSLTIQCQVDSQVTMMFWYRQQPGQSLTLIATANQGSEATYESGFVIDKFPISRPNLTFSTLTVSNMSPEDSSIYLCSAPRTGGTEAFFGQGTRLTVV.

This sequence joins TRBV9 and TRBJ1-3; D gene uncertain. V lost 4 bases and J lost 0, with 5 bases in between. There are 13 residues in the CDR3. Germline loops: CDR1 SGDLS, CDR2 YYNGEE. CDR3 protein: CASSPSSGNTIYF. CDR3 DNA: TGTGCCAGCAGCCCGAGCTCTGGAAACACCATATATTTT.

A word on this clone: The same CDR3 is also encoded by other DNA sequences in this sample. The rearrangement joins TRBV9 to TRBJ1-1, with a tentative D call TRBD1 (6 bases). CDR1 and CDR2 (germline): SGDLS, YYNGEE. This CDR3 has 13 amino acids. Trimming removed 0 bases from V and 8 bases from J, with 11 bases in between. The CDR3 nucleotides read TGTGCCAGCAGCGTAGTGTCGGGGGGCGAAGCTTTCTTT. It encodes CASSVVSGGEAFF.

J is TRBJ2-3 and V is TRBV13, with TRBD2 matching 12 bases. J gave up 5 bases and V 4 bases, and 10 bases lay outside the gene matches. The CDR3 has 17 amino acids. Looked up from germline, CDR1 is PRHDT and CDR2 is FYEKMQ (reference sequence). The CDR3 DNA follows: TGTGCCAGCAGCTCCCAGACTAGCGGGAGAGCGATAGATACGCAGTATTTT. Protein product: CASSSQTSGRAIDTQYF.

The chain uses TRBV11-2 and TRBJ2-3; 7 bases match TRBD2. V gave up 0 bases and J gave up 3 bases; unmatched junction bases: 3. Looked up from germline, CDR1 is SGHAT and CDR2 is FQNNGV. CDR3 length: 15 residues. Written as DNA, the CDR3 is TGTGCCAGCAGCTTAGAGGGGCGGGAGACAGATACGCAGTATTTT. This sequence encodes CASSLEGRETDTQYF.

The rearrangement links TRBV7-2 to TRBJ2-7, with unresolved D. The CDR3 length is 13 residues. Germline values: CDR1 SGHTA, CDR2 FQGNSA. Trimming pared 3 bases from V and 5 bases from J, leaving 11 bases between. The CDR3, as DNA: TGTGCCAGCAGCTTCTACTTACCTGACGAGCAGTACTTC. Its translation is CASSFYLPDEQYF.

J is TRBJ1-3 and V is TRBV7-6, with D uncertain. Germline V lookup: CDR1 SGHVS, CDR2 FNYEAQ. Trimming stripped 1 base from V and 4 bases from J, with 11 bases between. The CDR3 is 15 amino acids. The CDR3 DNA reads TGTGCCAGCAGCTTAGGATCGGGAACAGGAAACACCATATATTTT. Protein product: CASSLGSGTGNTIYF.

This chain connects TRBV29-1 to TRBJ1-2; unclear D gene. Germline CDR1 SQVTM, CDR2 ANQGSEA. There are 10 residues in the CDR3. V lost 3 bases and J lost 14, with 13 bases in between. CDR3 DNA: TGCAGCGTTGACAACAGTCCGGGGACCTTC. This translates into CSVDNSPGTF.

This chain links TRBV2 with TRBJ2-5; TRBD2 matches at 7 bases. Germline V gene lookup returns CDR1 SNHLY and CDR2 FYNNEI. V lost 2 bases and J lost 0; bases outside the gene matches: 6. This CDR3 has 16 amino acids. CDR3 nucleotide sequence: TGTGCCAGCAGTGAAAGAAGCGGGAAGGACCAAGAGACCCAGTACTTC. This translates into CASSERSGKDQETQYF.

This chain uses TRBV21-1 with TRBJ1-2; TRBD1 is the table's D call, not checked against the DNA. TRBV21-1 is a pseudogene. The CDR3 contains 13 residues. The CDR3 coding sequence is TGTGCCAGCAGCAATGGCAAGAACTATGGCTACACCTTC. It encodes CASSNGKNYGYTF.

The CDR3 coding sequence is TGCAGCGTTGAAGATCTAGGCAGGGGTAGAAGTGGCTACACCTTC. It is translated as CSVEDLGRGRSGYTF. The V gene is TRBV29-1, the J gene TRBJ1-2, with a weak D call TRBD1 (6 bases). Trimming took off 0 bases at V and 7 bases at J, with 18 bases between the two ends. The CDR3 loop spans 15 amino acids. Looked up from germline, CDR1 is SQVTM and CDR2 is ANQGSEA.

This sequence joins TRBV7-2 and TRBJ1-3; TRBD1 might be the D (5 bases). Between the trimmed V and J ends, which lost 7 bases and 4 bases, there was a span of 11 bases. Germline V gene data show CDR1 as SGHTA and CDR2 as FQGNSA. The CDR3 runs to 13 residues. The CDR3 DNA is TGTGCCAGCACCTTTAAGGGGGGAAACACCATATATTTT. The encoded protein is CASTFKGGNTIYF.

V gene TRBV6-5 combines with J gene TRBJ1-1, with 10 bases matching TRBD1. The CDR3 covers 13 residues. V gave up 6 bases and J gave up 5 bases; unmatched junction bases: 3. Germline values: CDR1 MNHEY, CDR2 SVGAGI. In DNA, the CDR3 is TGTGCCAGCAGGGCGGACAGGGGGACTGAAGCTTTCTTT. Protein sequence: CASRADRGTEAFF.

The chain carries TRBV13 and TRBJ1-5; a possible D gene is TRBD1 (5 bases). V gave up 2 bases and J gave up 5 bases, with 10 bases separating them. The CDR3 runs 14 residues. The V gene's germline CDR1 is PRHDT and CDR2 FYEKMQ (reference sequence). The chain's CDR3 is CASSLSPGDQPQHF. CDR3 in DNA: TGTGCCAGCAGCTTATCTCCGGGGGATCAGCCCCAGCATTTT.

The chain carries TRBV6-1 and TRBJ1-2; D uncertain. The CDR3 has 16 residues. Germline CDR1 reads MNHNS; CDR2 reads SASEGT. V lost 3 bases and J 6 bases, leaving 20 bases between the germline ends. The CDR3 is CASSEDLRGVGNGYTF. CDR3 nucleotide sequence: TGTGCCAGCAGTGAGGACCTCCGCGGGGTCGGAAATGGCTACACCTTC.

This chain joins TRBV5-1 and TRBJ1-3, with 10 bases matching TRBD1. CDR1 and CDR2 (germline): SGHRS, YFSETQ. The V and J ends lost 5 bases and 2 bases, in that order; junction bases with no gene match: 4. The length of the CDR3 is 15 residues. CDR3 DNA: TGCGCCAGCAGGATAGACAGGGGGCCTGGAAACACCATATATTTT. Protein: CASRIDRGPGNTIYF.

The rearrangement links TRBV5-6 to TRBJ1-2; D is ambiguous. The germline V gene has CDR1 SGHDT and CDR2 YYEEEE. This CDR3 contains 15 residues. Trimming stripped 0 bases from V and 6 bases from J, with 15 bases between. In DNA form, the CDR3 reads TGTGCCAGCAGCTTGGGACATCGTTCAAGCCATGGCTACACCTTC. Translation: CASSLGHRSSHGYTF.

The rearrangement links TRBV6-4 to TRBJ2-2; D remains unclear. The germline V gene has CDR1 MRHNA and CDR2 SNTAGT. This CDR3 spans 15 amino acids. Trimming removed 6 bases at V and 1 base at J, with 12 bases between. The DNA of the CDR3 is TGTGCCAGCAGATTGAGCCCTTTGAACACCGGGGAGCTGTTTTTT. Its translation is CASRLSPLNTGELFF.

The rearrangement links TRBV6-5 to TRBJ2-5, with 9 bases fitting TRBD2. The ends lost 3 bases at V and 3 bases at J; junction bases unmatched: 2. This CDR3 is built from 14 residues. Germline lookup yields CDR1 MNHEY and CDR2 SVGAGI. The CDR3 DNA reads as TGTGCCAGCAGTTATGGACTAGCGAAAGAGACCCAGTACTTC. As protein: CASSYGLAKETQYF.

V and J are TRBV27 and TRBJ2-3; 8 bases fit TRBD2. Germline V gene data show CDR1 as MNHEY and CDR2 as SMNVEV (reference sequence). The CDR3 is 16 residues long. The trim removed 2 bases at V and 3 bases at J, leaving 7 bases unmatched. Here the CDR3 reads CASSLLSGAVTDTQYF. The CDR3 coding sequence is TGTGCCAGCAGTTTACTTAGCGGGGCAGTAACAGATACGCAGTATTTT.

The chain has TRBV7-9 and TRBJ1-1; 7 nucleotides line up with TRBD1. The CDR3 contains 14 residues. Germline lookup yields CDR1 SEHNR and CDR2 FQNEAQ (reference sequence). With 3 bases clipped from V and 5 bases from J, the junction kept 6 bases outside the gene matches. As DNA, the CDR3 is TGTGCCAGCAGCTTGGACAGGAGTAGGACTGAAGCTTTCTTT. This gives the protein CASSLDRSRTEAFF. Drawing the rest from reference TRBV7-9 and TRBJ1-1, the complete variable domain is DTGVSQNPRHKITKRGQNVTFRCDPISEHNRLYWYRQTLGQGPEFLTYFQNEAQLEKSRLLSDRFSAERPKGSFSTLEIQRTEQGDSAMYLCASSLDRSRTEAFFGQGTRLTVV.

The gene calls are TRBV7-9 and TRBJ1-2; D unresolved. CDR1 is SEHNR and CDR2 is FQNEAQ in the germline V gene (reference sequence). The V end lost 3 bases, the J end lost 2 bases, and 7 bases lay between the germline ends. The CDR3 runs 13 residues. In DNA form, the CDR3 reads TGTGCCAGCAGCTTTGGGCCGAACTATGGCTACACCTTC. Translation gives CASSFGPNYGYTF.

This chain joins TRBV19 and TRBJ1-3; the D is unclear. Germline V gene lookup returns CDR1 LNHDA and CDR2 SQIVND (reference sequence). Trimming pared 3 bases from V and 1 base from J, leaving 7 bases between. This CDR3 spans 14 amino acids. The CDR3 sequence is CASSIGWSGNTIYF. The DNA of the CDR3 is TGTGCCAGTAGTATCGGTTGGTCTGGAAACACCATATATTTT.

The V gene is TRBV14, the J gene TRBJ2-4; 9 bases agree with TRBD2. The germline V gene encodes CDR1 SGHDN and CDR2 FVKESK. The CDR3 loop spans 15 amino acids. Trimming took 4 bases from V and 4 from J; bases not matched to a gene: 5. CDR3 in amino acids: CASSRISGSKNIQYF. The DNA for the CDR3 is TGTGCCAGCAGCCGGATTAGCGGGAGTAAAAACATTCAGTACTTC.